This TCR beta chain was found in a study of blood T cell repertoires in COVID-19 (dated by TCRdb to 2018 to 2020). General notes on the study: Samples from collaborators originated in the United States, Italy and Spain and spanned both the acute and convalescent phases of COVID-19. The repertoires were released in a freely available public database meant as a resource for research on the immune response to SARS-CoV-2. HLA class I and class II types, where available, came from metadata supplied by the sample provider rather than from assay-based typing. Nearly every sample came with metadata listing a de-identified subject ID, COVID-19 status, age in years and sex. The material from the prospective study consisted of cDNA or gDNA derived from T cells, B-cell-depleted T cells, or PBMCs. Samples were obtained from the ongoing ImmuneRACE study (first 160 participants) and from some 1,300 subjects provided by 6 global collaborators. Subjects who had been exposed to COVID-19, were actively infected with it, or had recovered from it provided the deeply sampled blood TCRbeta repertoires that made up the dataset.

V lost 2 bases and J lost 8 bases, and the count of bases not matched to a germline gene is 8. The CDR3 holds 16 amino acids from the cysteine to the phenylalanine. This entry keeps only the CDR3 DNA: 48 bases, framed from base 1. Reading the germline V gene (reference sequence) gives CDR1 MNHEY and CDR2 SMNVEV. Each collaborating institution followed its own protocols to collect whole blood in K2EDTA tubes. Collaborator samples were shipped for TCRbeta analysis as frozen whole blood, isolated PBMCs, or DNA extracted from either sample type. The immunoSEQ Assay, a bias-controlled multiplex PCR, was used to amplify TCRbeta CDR3 regions from genomic DNA. As for how the authors treated the data: The number of nucleated cells in each sample was estimated from the amplification of reference gene primers within the assay. Sequence reads were collapsed and filtered to measure the absolute abundance of every unique TCRbeta CDR3 rearrangement. For each sample, productive Simpson clonality was calculated as the square root of Simpson's diversity index across productive rearrangements. TCRdb holds this immuneACCESS table with in-frame rearrangements only. Some clones are missing; in checked studies, unresolved V genes explain under half, and the rest has no known cause. V, J and clone size are taken as reported in that table, and D and trimming were inferred from the DNA itself. This sample has more than 200,000 clones in its table, and roughly 88% of those were observed once. Clones ranked in the top ten supply roughly 27% of the sample.

Regarding this clone: Its antigen is currently not known. Base qualities are not provided; no much larger clone lies one nucleotide away.

On the study overall, not on this receptor specifically: The amount of clinical and demographic metadata varied by source and participant and was provided uncurated.

Sequenced input: peripheral blood. The chain joins TRBV27 to TRBJ2-1; TRBD2 matches 11 bases in the middle. This clonotype was sampled from a man aged 35 to 55 with acute or convalescent COVID-19. The sequenced DNA: TGTGCCAGCAGTTTACGGGCACTAGCGGGAGTTGATGAGCAGTTCTTC. It translates as CASSLRALAGVDEQFF.